Listed below are T cell receptor beta chains from one sample, sequenced in a study of T cells in Graves' hyperthyroidism and ophthalmopathy. Via MiXCR, TCRdb re-called the multiplex PCR reads, giving one row per CDR3 protein. The data contain 380,000 or so distinct CDR3 sequences, roughly 13% of them singletons. The sequenced material came from blood. All receptors come from a man younger than 40 with Graves' hyperthyroidism that later progressed to Graves' ophthalmopathy. Each CDR3 is given with its conserved first and last residue. Each record gives: D gene, clone size, V gene, J gene, CDR3 DNA, CDR3 protein. The D gene is left open where the match is weak. Clone size is given for some rows only: seen once, a few or many times, or a class if the clone is expanded.

>NA|many|TRBV12-3/TRBV12-4|TRBJ2-2
TGTGCCAGCAGTTTAGCGCGGCGGTTAAACACCGGGGAGCTGTTTTTT
CASSLARRLNTGELFF
>TRBD1|many|TRBV5-1|TRBJ2-2
TGCGCCAGCAGCTTGGGGACAGGGATGCCCGGGGAGCTGTTTTTT
CASSLGTGMPGELFF
>TRBD1|few|TRBV28|TRBJ1-6
TGTGCCAGCAGTGAAGGACAGGGGAATAATTCACCCCTCCACTTT
CASSEGQGNNSPLHF
>NA|NA|TRBV5-1|TRBJ2-3
TGCGCCAGCAGTCCCCTACACCTTTGTTGTACCCTCACAGATACGCAGTATTTT
CASSPLHLCCTLTDTQYF
>NA|many|TRBV7-2|TRBJ2-5
TGTGCCAGCAGCTTAGAATATAGACAGACCCAGTACTTC
CASSLEYRQTQYF
>TRBD1|many|TRBV20-1|TRBJ1-5
TGCAGTGCTAGTGACAGGGGGCCCTCGATAAATAGCAATCAGCCCCAGCATTTT
CSASDRGPSINSNQPQHF
>NA|many|TRBV11-3|TRBJ2-2
TGTGCCAGCAGCTTAGTAGGGAGCACCGGGGAGCTGTTTTTT
CASSLVGSTGELFF
>TRBD1|NA|TRBV5-1|TRBJ2-4
TGCGCCAGCAGTCCTACAGGGGCCTCAGCCAAAAACATTCAGTACTTC
CASSPTGASAKNIQYF
>NA|many|TRBV10-3|TRBJ2-7
TGTGCCATCAGTGAGGTCGGGACACCTACCTACGAGCAGTACTTC
CAISEVGTPTYEQYF
>TRBD2|NA|TRBV7-9|TRBJ2-3
TGTGCCAGCAGCTTACCCGGACTAGCGGGGGGGCCTTTAGATACGCAGTATTTT
CASSLPGLAGGPLDTQYF
>TRBD2|NA|TRBV5-6|TRBJ2-1
TGTGCCAGCAGCTTGTCACTCGGCGGGGGGTCTTACAATGAGCAGTTCTTC
CASSLSLGGGSYNEQFF
>NA|NA|TRBV10-3|TRBJ2-1
TGTGCCATCAGTCGGGCAACTGAGCAGTTCTTC
CAISRATEQFF
>NA|many|TRBV6-2/TRBV6-3|TRBJ1-5
TGTGCCAGCAGTGGCAGGGGCGCGGGCAATCAGCCCCAGCATTTT
CASSGRGAGNQPQHF
>NA|many|TRBV7-3|TRBJ2-1
TGTGCCAGCAGCTTAAGGGGGGTAGACAATGAGCAGTTCTTC
CASSLRGVDNEQFF
>TRBD2|many|TRBV28|TRBJ2-4
TGTGCCAGCAGTTCTCGGGGGGTAGCCAAAAACATTCAGTACTTC
CASSSRGVAKNIQYF
>NA|few|TRBV20-1|TRBJ1-5
TGCAGTGCTAGAGGTCGTCCGGGACATTATAGCAATCAGCCCCAGCATTTT
CSARGRPGHYSNQPQHF
>NA|many|TRBV12-3/TRBV12-4|TRBJ1-1
TGTGCCAGCAGCCCGCAGGGAAGTGATACTGAAGCTTTCTTT
CASSPQGSDTEAFF
>TRBD2|many|TRBV28|TRBJ2-3
TGTGCCAGCGCATGGCGGGGGAAGAGCACAGATACGCAGTATTTT
CASAWRGKSTDTQYF
>NA|many|TRBV11-3|TRBJ1-1
TGTGCCAGCAGCCGCGCCGATTCGGGAGTGGGAGCTTTCTTT
CASSRADSGVGAFF
>TRBD2|NA|TRBV7-3|TRBJ2-1
TGTGCCAGCAGCTTATTACGGACTAGCCATGAGCAGTTCTTC
CASSLLRTSHEQFF
>NA|few|TRBV27|TRBJ2-7
TGTGCCAGCAGCGTTCAGGGGATATCCTACGAGCAGTACTTC
CASSVQGISYEQYF
>TRBD1|few|TRBV30|TRBJ1-2
TGTGCCTGGAGTCAGGGGGCGGGGGGCTACACCTTC
CAWSQGAGGYTF
>NA|NA|TRBV12-3/TRBV12-4|TRBJ2-4
TGTGCCAGCAGCCCCCCCGGGCAGACAAACATTCAGTACTTC
CASSPPGQTNIQYF
>TRBD1|many|TRBV6-1|TRBJ2-7
TGTGCCAGCAGGGAGACAGGGGGCGAGCAGTACTTC
CASRETGGEQYF
>NA|many|TRBV20-1|TRBJ2-5
TGCAGTGCTAGTTGGAGAGGGGTAGAGACCCAGTACTTC
CSASWRGVETQYF
>NA|few|TRBV18|TRBJ2-7
TGTGCCAGCTCACCATCTGGCGGGCCAGCCTACGAGCAGTACTTC
CASSPSGGPAYEQYF
>NA|many|TRBV11-1|TRBJ2-3
TGTGCCAGCAGCCCCCTAGGGGCAATAAGCACAGATACGCAGTATTTT
CASSPLGAISTDTQYF
>TRBD2|few|TRBV11-3|TRBJ2-3
TGTGCCAGCAGCTTTTATCTAGCGGGGGGGCTCACAGATACGCAGTATTTT
CASSFYLAGGLTDTQYF
>NA|many|TRBV7-6|TRBJ1-4
TGTGCCAGCAGCTTAGTAGGTCAGGGAAGGGAAAAACTGTTTTTT
CASSLVGQGREKLFF
>NA|NA|TRBV5-1|TRBJ1-2
TGCGCCAGCAGAGCTCCCGGGACTAACTATGGCTACACCTTC
CASRAPGTNYGYTF
>NA|NA|TRBV3-1|TRBJ1-3
TGTGCCAGCAGCCAGACCGCCCAGGGAGGTGGAAACACCATATATTTT
CASSQTAQGGGNTIYF
>TRBD1|many|TRBV5-1|TRBJ1-1
TGCGCCAGCAGGATGGGACAGGGAATAAACACTGAAGCTTTCTTT
CASRMGQGINTEAFF
>TRBD2|few|TRBV25-1|TRBJ2-3
TGTGCCAGCAACCCCGCGGGGGCAGATACGCAGTATTTT
CASNPAGADTQYF
>TRBD2|NA|TRBV7-6|TRBJ2-5
TGTGCCAGCAGCCCGGGACTAGTCCTGCGGGAGACCCAGTACTTC
CASSPGLVLRETQYF
>NA|NA|TRBV11-2|TRBJ2-3
TGTGCCAGCAGCGCGGGGTGGCCAGATACGCAGTATTTT
CASSAGWPDTQYF
>TRBD1|many|TRBV28|TRBJ1-4
TGTGCCAGCAGTTCCCGGACAGGGGGAGGAGGAAAACTGTTTTTT
CASSSRTGGGGKLFF
>TRBD1|many|TRBV6-2/TRBV6-3|TRBJ1-5
TGTGCCAGCAGTCTCGACAGGGTGGGCAATCAGCCCCAGCATTTT
CASSLDRVGNQPQHF
>NA|many|TRBV28|TRBJ1-1
TGTGCCAGCAGTTTCGCTTCAGTACGGAGCGAAGCTTTCTTT
CASSFASVRSEAFF
>NA|many|TRBV3-1|TRBJ2-1
TGTGCCAGCAGCTCGGGGGACCTTGGGCGGCAGTTCTTC
CASSSGDLGRQFF
>NA|many|TRBV24-1|TRBJ1-1
TGTGCCACCAGTCCGGGGGGCTCGAGGACTGAAGCTTTCTTT
CATSPGGSRTEAFF
>TRBD1|NA|TRBV12-3/TRBV12-4|TRBJ1-1
TGTGCCAGCAGCTACGACAGGGCTAACACTGAAGCTTTCTTT
CASSYDRANTEAFF
>NA|few|TRBV10-3|TRBJ2-2
TGTGCCATCAATTCAGGTCCATCCGGGGAGCTGTTTTTT
CAINSGPSGELFF
>NA|many|TRBV12-3/TRBV12-4|TRBJ1-1
TGTGCCAGCAGTTTAGTGGCAGGTAGGAACACTGAAGCTTTCTTT
CASSLVAGRNTEAFF
>TRBD1|few|TRBV29-1|TRBJ2-1
TGCAGCGCCGTAGAAACGGGACAGCGATCCTACAATGAGCAGTTCTTC
CSAVETGQRSYNEQFF
>NA|many|TRBV6-2/TRBV6-3|TRBJ2-5
TGTGCCAGCAGTCGGCCACGTGGGAAGGGAGAGACCCAGTACTTC
CASSRPRGKGETQYF
>NA|many|TRBV7-9|TRBJ1-4
TGTGCCAGCAGCTTCTCGGGGGCTGCAACTAATGAAAAACTGTTTTTT
CASSFSGAATNEKLFF
>NA|NA|TRBV7-9|TRBJ1-2
TGTGCCAGCAGCTTAAAGGGGCCCCTATTTGGCTACACCTTC
CASSLKGPLFGYTF
>NA|NA|TRBV15|TRBJ2-7
TGTGCCACCAGCACTCAGGGAAACTCCTACGAGCAGTACTTC
CATSTQGNSYEQYF